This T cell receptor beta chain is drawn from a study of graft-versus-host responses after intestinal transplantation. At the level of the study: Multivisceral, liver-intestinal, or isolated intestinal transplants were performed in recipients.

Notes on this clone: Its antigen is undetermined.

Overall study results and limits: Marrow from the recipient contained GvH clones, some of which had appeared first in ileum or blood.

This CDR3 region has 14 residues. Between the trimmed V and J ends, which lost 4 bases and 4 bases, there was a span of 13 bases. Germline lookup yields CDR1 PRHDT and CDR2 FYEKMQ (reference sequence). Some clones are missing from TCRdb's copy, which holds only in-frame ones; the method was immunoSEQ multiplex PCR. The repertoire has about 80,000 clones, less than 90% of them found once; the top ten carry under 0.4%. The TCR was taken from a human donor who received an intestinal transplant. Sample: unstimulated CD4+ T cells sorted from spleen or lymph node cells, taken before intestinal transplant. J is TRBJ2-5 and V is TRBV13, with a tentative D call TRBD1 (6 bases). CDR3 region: CASSYTGYGETQYF. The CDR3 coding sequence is TGTGCCAGCAGCTATACAGGGTACGGAGAGACCCAGTACTTC.